This T cell receptor (beta chain) appears in the sequencing data of a study of blood T cell repertoires in COVID-19. Points on this clone: The sample has other DNA sequences that encode this CDR3 too.

Some clones are missing from TCRdb's copy, which holds only in-frame ones; the method was immunoSEQ multiplex PCR. This sample yields 450,000 or so clones, of which about 92% are seen a single time; about 0.57% belongs to the top ten. Germline CDR1 reads SGHRS; CDR2 reads YFSETQ. The CDR3 loop spans 14 amino acids. V dropped 4 bases and J dropped 0 bases, with 10 bases sitting between them. The rearrangement uses TRBV5-1 and TRBJ1-1; D is uncertain. This TCR derives from a man younger than 35 who had recovered from COVID-19. Sequenced material: PBMCs or T cells enriched from blood (not recorded which). CDR3 loop: CASSLDGMNTEAFF. CDR3 in DNA: TGCGCCAGCAGCCTCGACGGGATGAACACTGAAGCTTTCTTT. Full variable domain (rest looked up from reference TRBV5-1 and TRBJ1-1): KAGVTQTPRYLIKTRGQQVTLSCSPISGHRSVSWYQQTPGQGLQFLFEYFSETQRNKGNFPGRFSGRQFSNSRSEMNVSTLELGDSALYLCASSLDGMNTEAFFGQGTRLTVV.